These 8 T cell receptor beta chains originate from one sample sequenced in a study of cytomegalovirus exposure and HLA in healthy donors. The PCR was carried out with 60 Vbeta primers and 13 Jbeta primers. The method was immunoSEQ multiplex PCR; TCRdb's version includes in-frame clones alone and lacks a portion of them. The sample has 150,000 to 180,000 clones, around 79% seen once; the top ten hold about 2.8%. The sequenced material came from PBMCs. These receptor sequences come from a man between 18 and 29 years old in good health and CMV-seronegative.

In its sample, this clone was seen once. This chain joins TRBV6-1 and TRBJ1-5; 7 bases agree with TRBD1. This CDR3 is 13 amino acids long. V dropped 4 bases and J dropped 7; count of bases not matched to a gene: 4. Germline V gene lookup returns CDR1 MNHNS and CDR2 SASEGT. The CDR3 bases are TGTGCCAGCAGTGGACAGGGTCGGCAGCCCCAGCATTTT. It codes for CASSGQGRQPQHF.

The chain uses TRBV7-3 and TRBJ1-2; 7 nucleotides line up with TRBD1. Trimming removed 7 bases from V and 4 bases from J; junction bases left unmatched: 9. Germline V gene lookup returns CDR1 SGHTA and CDR2 FQGTGA. The CDR3 loop spans 14 amino acids. The CDR3 DNA is TGTGCCAGCACCAAAGGGGGCCGTCTCTATGGCTACACCTTC. It specifies CASTKGGRLYGYTF.

This chain uses TRBV6-5 with TRBJ1-1, with TRBD1 identical over 7 bases. The CDR3 has 14 residues. V lost 6 bases, J lost 4 bases, and 8 bases stayed unmatched. The germline CDR1 and CDR2 sequences are MNHEY and SVGAGI. CDR3 region: CASRSTGRGTEAFF. As DNA, the CDR3 is TGTGCCAGCAGATCGACAGGGAGAGGCACTGAAGCTTTCTTT.

CDR3 loop: CASSLAGIINEQFF. In nucleotides, the CDR3 is TGCGCCAGCAGCTTAGCCGGGATCATCAATGAGCAGTTCTTC. The chain joins TRBV5-1 to TRBJ2-1, with TRBD2 as a possible D gene (5 bases). The CDR3 runs 14 residues. V lost 2 bases and J lost 6, with 12 bases in between. The germline gives CDR1 SGHRS, CDR2 YFSETQ.

This chain joins TRBV6-5 and TRBJ2-7; weak D call: TRBD1 (6 bases). V gave up 6 bases and J gave up 3 bases, with 15 bases separating them. Germline V gene data show CDR1 as MNHEY and CDR2 as SVGAGI. The CDR3 is 14 residues long. This CDR3 reads CASRSGTPIYEQYF. Written as DNA, the CDR3 is TGTGCCAGCAGGTCAGGGACACCGATCTACGAGCAGTACTTC.

Here the CDR3 reads CASSSPGWNEQFF. Here the CDR3 DNA reads TGTGCCAGCAGCTCTCCGGGGTGGAATGAGCAGTTCTTC. J is TRBJ2-1 and V is TRBV25-1, with D possibly being TRBD2 (5 bases). Trimming removed 6 bases from V and 7 bases from J, with 13 bases in between. This CDR3 spans 13 amino acids. Germline V CDR1 and CDR2: MGHDK, SYGVNS.

This chain uses TRBV18 with TRBJ1-6; D ambiguous. Per germline, CDR1 KGHSH and CDR2 LQKENI. The V and J ends lost 6 bases and 6 bases respectively, with 18 bases between them. The CDR3 has 16 residues. The CDR3, as DNA: TGTGCCAGCTCGCTACCAAACGGGGTACCTAATTCACCCCTCCACTTT. As protein: CASSLPNGVPNSPLHF.

The rearrangement uses TRBV7-9 and TRBJ2-5, with D tentatively TRBD2 (5 bases). Germline V gene data show CDR1 as SEHNR and CDR2 as FQNEAQ (reference sequence). Trimming left V 4 bases short and J 5 bases short, with 8 bases between. This CDR3 is 12 amino acids long. This CDR3 reads CASSWTGETQYF. CDR3 DNA sequence: TGTGCCAGCAGCTGGACTGGGGAGACCCAGTACTTC.